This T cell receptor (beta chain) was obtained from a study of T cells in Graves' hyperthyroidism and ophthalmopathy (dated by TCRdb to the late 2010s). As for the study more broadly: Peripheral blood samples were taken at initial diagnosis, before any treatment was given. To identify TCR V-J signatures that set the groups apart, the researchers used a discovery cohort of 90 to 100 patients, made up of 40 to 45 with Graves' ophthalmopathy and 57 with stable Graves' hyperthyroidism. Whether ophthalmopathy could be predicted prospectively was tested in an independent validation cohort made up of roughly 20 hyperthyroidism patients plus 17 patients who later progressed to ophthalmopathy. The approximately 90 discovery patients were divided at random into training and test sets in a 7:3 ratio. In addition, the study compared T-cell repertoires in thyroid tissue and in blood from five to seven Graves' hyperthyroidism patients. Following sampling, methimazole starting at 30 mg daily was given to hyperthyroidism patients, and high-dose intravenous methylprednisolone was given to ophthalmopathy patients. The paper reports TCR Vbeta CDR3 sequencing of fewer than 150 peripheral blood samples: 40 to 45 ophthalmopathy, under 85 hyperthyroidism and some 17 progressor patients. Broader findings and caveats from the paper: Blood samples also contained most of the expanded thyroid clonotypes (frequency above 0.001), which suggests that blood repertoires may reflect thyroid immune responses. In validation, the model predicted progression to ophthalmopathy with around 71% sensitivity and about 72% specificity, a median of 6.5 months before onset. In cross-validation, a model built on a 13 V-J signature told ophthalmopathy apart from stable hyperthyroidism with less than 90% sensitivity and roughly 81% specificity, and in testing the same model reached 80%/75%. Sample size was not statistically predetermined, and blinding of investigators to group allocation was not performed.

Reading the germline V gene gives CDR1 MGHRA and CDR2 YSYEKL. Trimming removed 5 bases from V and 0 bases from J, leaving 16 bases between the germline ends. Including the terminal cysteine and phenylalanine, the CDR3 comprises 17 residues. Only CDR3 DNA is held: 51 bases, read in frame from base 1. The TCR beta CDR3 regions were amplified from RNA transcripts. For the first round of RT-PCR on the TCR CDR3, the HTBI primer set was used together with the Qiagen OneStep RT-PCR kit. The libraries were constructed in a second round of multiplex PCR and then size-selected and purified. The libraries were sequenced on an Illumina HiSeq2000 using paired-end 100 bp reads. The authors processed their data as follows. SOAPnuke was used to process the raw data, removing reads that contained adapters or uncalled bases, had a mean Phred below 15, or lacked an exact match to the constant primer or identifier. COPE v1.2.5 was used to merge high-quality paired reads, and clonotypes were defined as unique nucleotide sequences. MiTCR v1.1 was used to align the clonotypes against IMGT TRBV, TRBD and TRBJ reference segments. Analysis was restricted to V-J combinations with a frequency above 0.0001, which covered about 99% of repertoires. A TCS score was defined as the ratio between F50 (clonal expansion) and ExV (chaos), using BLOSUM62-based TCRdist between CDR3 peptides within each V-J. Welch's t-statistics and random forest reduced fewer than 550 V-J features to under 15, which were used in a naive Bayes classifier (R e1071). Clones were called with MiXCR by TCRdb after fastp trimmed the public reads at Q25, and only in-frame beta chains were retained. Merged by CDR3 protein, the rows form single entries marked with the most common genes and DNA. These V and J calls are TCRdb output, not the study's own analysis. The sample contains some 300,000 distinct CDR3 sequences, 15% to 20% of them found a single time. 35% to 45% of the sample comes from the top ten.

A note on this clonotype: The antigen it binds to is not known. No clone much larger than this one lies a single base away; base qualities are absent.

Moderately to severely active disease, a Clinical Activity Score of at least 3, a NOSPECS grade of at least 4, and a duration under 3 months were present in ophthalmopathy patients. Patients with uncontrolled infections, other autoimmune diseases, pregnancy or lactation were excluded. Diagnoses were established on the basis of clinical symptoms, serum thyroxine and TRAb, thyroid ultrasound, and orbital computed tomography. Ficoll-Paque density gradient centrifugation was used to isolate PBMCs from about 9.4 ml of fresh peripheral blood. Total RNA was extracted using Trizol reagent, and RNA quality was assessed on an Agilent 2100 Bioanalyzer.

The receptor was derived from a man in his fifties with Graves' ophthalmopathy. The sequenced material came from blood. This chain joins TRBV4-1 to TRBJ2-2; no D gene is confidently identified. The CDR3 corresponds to CASSSARVGSNTGELFF. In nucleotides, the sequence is TGCGCCAGCAGCTCTGCTCGAGTCGGTTCGAACACCGGGGAGCTGTTTTTT.